The sequence of this T cell receptor beta chain was determined in a study of glioma-infiltrating T cells after dendritic cell vaccination. Time point indicated: after dendritic cell vaccination, including at tumor progression/relapse. No glioblastoma patient carried an isocitrate dehydrogenase mutation. Some clones are missing from TCRdb's copy, which holds only in-frame ones; the method was immunoSEQ multiplex PCR. The table lists about 94,000 clones, about 85% of them singletons. The source was blood, collected after dendritic cell vaccination. The clonotype comes from a human donor with glioblastoma.

The CDR3 nucleotides are TGTGCCAGTAGTAGGGGACAGGGGGCCCTCCCTGAAGCTTTCTTT. Its protein is CASSRGQGALPEAFF. The chain couples TRBV19 to TRBJ1-1; 12 bases are shared with TRBD1. The CDR3 loop spans 15 amino acids. V was clipped by 4 bases and J by 6 bases; unmatched bases: 6. Germline values: CDR1 LNHDA, CDR2 SQIVND (reference sequence).